These 26 T cell receptor beta chains were sequenced from one sample in a study of T cells in Graves' hyperthyroidism and ophthalmopathy (dated by TCRdb to the late 2010s). Library method: multiplex PCR. The sequencer listed for this sample is Illumina HiSeq 2000. TCR beta CDR3 regions were amplified from RNA transcripts. The first round of RT-PCR for the TCR CDR3 was performed with the HTBI primer set and the Qiagen OneStep RT-PCR kit. The raw public data were reprocessed by TCRdb itself: fastp quality trimming at Q25, MiXCR clonotype calling, in-frame beta chains only. When rows share a CDR3 protein, they turn into one entry using the most common DNA and genes. Within this sample are approximately 530,000 distinct CDR3 sequences, with less than 20% of them counted one time only. Roughly 47% of the sample lies in the top ten. The sequencing sample was made of blood. The source of these receptors is a man aged 40-55 years with Graves' ophthalmopathy.

There are a few counts of this clonotype. The chain is built from TRBV6-2 or TRBV6-3 and TRBJ2-1; 9 positions match TRBD2. Germline loops: CDR1 MNHEY, CDR2 SVGEGT. The CDR3 runs to 17 residues. The ends lost 6 bases at V and 7 bases at J; junction bases unmatched: 16. CDR3 loop: CASRGFRGGRAWNEQFF. The CDR3 region has the DNA TGTGCCAGCAGGGGGTTTCGGGGCGGGAGGGCCTGGAATGAGCAGTTCTTC.

The sample holds many counts of this clonotype. The chain couples TRBV9 to TRBJ2-3; 7 bases match TRBD2. Germline CDR1 SGDLS, CDR2 YYNGEE. The V gene end was trimmed by 1 base and the J gene end by 3 bases; junction bases not matched to a gene: 5. CDR3 size: 15 residues. In DNA form, the CDR3 reads TGTGCCAGCAGCGTAAGCGGCGGGAGAACAGATACGCAGTATTTT. Translated, it gives CASSVSGGRTDTQYF.

The chain employs TRBV29-1 and TRBJ2-7; 9 bases align to TRBD2. The J segment lost 0 bases and the V segment lost 6 bases, leaving 6 bases of the junction unmatched. Germline V gives CDR1 SQVTM, CDR2 ANQGSEA. The CDR3 has 14 residues. The CDR3 is CSVYSGSGSYEQYF. The DNA for the CDR3 is TGCAGCGTCTATAGCGGGAGTGGCTCCTACGAGCAGTACTTC.

This clonotype was counted only a few times. The chain links TRBV6-1 to TRBJ1-1, with D perhaps matching TRBD1 (5 bases). This CDR3 has 14 amino acids. Germline V gene data show CDR1 as MNHNS and CDR2 as SASEGT. V was shortened by 7 bases and J by 5 bases, with 17 bases between the two germline ends. CDR3: CASKEGQIRTEAFF. The CDR3 DNA sequence: TGTGCCAGCAAAGAGGGGCAGATTAGGACTGAAGCTTTCTTT.

This clonotype occurred many times. This chain connects TRBV28 to TRBJ2-5; 7 bases map to TRBD1. Trimming removed 7 bases from V and 5 bases from J; junction bases left unmatched: 19. The germline gives CDR1 MDHEN, CDR2 SYDVKM. The CDR3 totals 17 residues. Here the CDR3 reads CASIHSRNRGPEETQYF. The CDR3 coding sequence is TGTGCCAGCATCCACTCGAGAAACAGGGGCCCAGAGGAGACCCAGTACTTC.

This clonotype was recorded at least ten times. The chain has TRBV5-1 and TRBJ2-7; perhaps TRBD2 as D (5 bases). CDR3 length: 16 amino acids. The germline V gene encodes CDR1 SGHRS and CDR2 YFSETQ. Deletions cut 0 bases from V and 2 bases from J, with 15 bases between. CDR3 nucleotides: TGCGCCAGCAGCTTGGGGACTCTGTTACACACCTACGAGCAGTACTTC. It encodes CASSLGTLLHTYEQYF.

V and J are TRBV7-9 and TRBJ2-4, with 9 bases aligning to TRBD1. Germline CDR1 and CDR2: SEHNR and FQNEAQ (reference sequence). This CDR3 has 16 residues. After removal of 5 bases from V and 2 bases from J, the junction contained 7 bases not matched to a gene. CDR3: CASSPGTGRSKNIQYF. The DNA for the CDR3 is TGTGCCAGCAGCCCGGGGACAGGGAGATCCAAAAACATTCAGTACTTC. The variable domain in full, with the rest retrieved from reference TRBV7-9 and TRBJ2-4, is DTGVSQNPRHKITKRGQNVTFRCDPISEHNRLYWYRQTLGQGPEFLTYFQNEAQLEKSRLLSDRFSAERPKGSFSTLEIQRTEQGDSAMYLCASSPGTGRSKNIQYFGAGTRLSVL.

V and J are TRBV12-5 and TRBJ1-5; no reliable D call. The CDR3 covers 11 residues. CDR1 is LGHNT, CDR2 FRNRAP, per germline. V lost 1 base, J lost 12 bases, and 7 bases lay in between. In DNA form, the CDR3 reads TGTGCTAGTGGTTTGGAGTGGCACCAGCATTTT. It specifies CASGLEWHQHF.

In its sample, this clonotype was seen many times. The gene calls are TRBV3-1 and TRBJ1-1, with D unresolved. The CDR3 sequence is 12 residues long. Trimming took off 4 bases at V and 10 bases at J, with 13 bases between the two ends. Germline V gene lookup returns CDR1 LGHDT and CDR2 YNNKEL (reference sequence). This CDR3 is CASSPRLGSAFF. The CDR3 DNA follows: TGTGCCAGCAGCCCCCGCCTTGGCTCAGCTTTCTTT.

In its sample, this clonotype was seen many times. V usage is TRBV29-1 and J usage is TRBJ2-7; 13 bases line up with TRBD2. Germline loops: CDR1 SQVTM, CDR2 ANQGSEA. CDR3 length: 14 residues. V trimming: 6 bases; J trimming: 0 bases; junction bases outside the gene matches: 2. CDR3 DNA: TGCAGCGTAGGGACTAGCGGGAACTCCTACGAGCAGTACTTC. Its translation: CSVGTSGNSYEQYF.

The chain combines TRBV24-1 with TRBJ2-3; 8 nucleotides line up with TRBD2. The trim removed 6 bases at V and 1 base at J, leaving 5 bases unmatched. The CDR3 extends over 15 amino acids. CDR1 and CDR2 from the germline V gene are KGHDR and SFDVKD. CDR3 region: CATSPGTRGTDTQYF. CDR3 bases: TGTGCCACCAGTCCTGGGACTAGGGGCACAGATACGCAGTATTTT.

CDR3 nucleotides: TGCAGTGCCACCGGGACTCATAGCTCCTACAATGAGCAGTTCTTC. Residues: CSATGTHSSYNEQFF. The chain carries TRBV20-1 and TRBJ2-1; tentatively, D is TRBD2 (6 bases). Trimming stripped 6 bases from V and 0 bases from J, with 15 bases between. CDR3 size: 15 residues. CDR1 is DFQATT, CDR2 SNEGSKA, per germline (reference sequence).

A few counts support this clonotype. The chain joins TRBV27 to TRBJ1-2; 7 bases are a match to TRBD1. The CDR3 extends over 13 amino acids. Per germline, CDR1 MNHEY and CDR2 SMNVEV (reference sequence). V shed 5 bases, J shed 6 bases, and the junction held 6 bases outside the gene matches. The CDR3 loop is CASSEGRGNGYTF. The CDR3 DNA is TGTGCCAGCAGTGAAGGCAGGGGGAATGGCTACACCTTC.

The chain recombines TRBV4-1 with TRBJ2-7, with 9 bases identical to TRBD2. The ends lost 4 bases at V and 0 bases at J; junction bases unmatched: 7. Germline V CDR1 and CDR2: MGHRA, YSYEKL. The CDR3 is made up of 16 amino acids. CDR3 nucleotide sequence: TGCGCCAGCAGCCCCATATGGACTAGCGACTCCTACGAGCAGTACTTC. Its translation: CASSPIWTSDSYEQYF.

This clonotype was found a few times. The DNA for the CDR3 is TGTGCCAGTCTCGGGGGGGTGAACACTGAAGCTTTCTTT. It encodes CASLGGVNTEAFF. The rearrangement links TRBV6-1 to TRBJ1-1; maybe TRBD1 (5 bases). This CDR3 comprises 13 residues. V gave up 9 bases and J gave up 0 bases, with 11 bases separating them. Germline-derived CDR1 and CDR2 are MNHNS and SASEGT.

This clonotype has ten or more counts. This chain joins TRBV20-1 and TRBJ1-1; D is perhaps TRBD1 (6 bases). CDR3 length: 13 amino acids. The V and J ends lost 5 bases and 2 bases respectively, with 12 bases between them. The germline V gene encodes CDR1 DFQATT and CDR2 SNEGSKA (reference sequence). The CDR3 protein is CSASGHRNTEAFF. As DNA, the CDR3 is TGCAGTGCTTCGGGACACCGAAACACTGAAGCTTTCTTT.

This rearrangement joins TRBV5-5 to TRBJ2-7; D is uncertain. Germline V gene sequence: CDR1 SGHKS, CDR2 YYEKEE (reference sequence). V shed 1 base and J shed 5 bases, with 7 bases lying between them. CDR3 length: 12 amino acids. CDR3 nucleotides: TGTGCCAGCAGCTTGCCTAGGAACGAGCAGTACTTC. It yields the protein CASSLPRNEQYF.

This clonotype was detected ten times or more. V is TRBV12-3 or TRBV12-4 and J is TRBJ2-3; TRBD2 matches at 8 bases. V gave up 7 bases and J gave up 1 base; unmatched junction bases: 13. This CDR3 comprises 17 residues. The CDR3 loop is CASTRGSGVRGTDTQYF. CDR3 coding DNA: TGTGCCAGCACCCGAGGTAGCGGGGTGAGGGGCACAGATACGCAGTATTTT.

The chain combines TRBV28 with TRBJ2-5; 11 bases are a match to TRBD1. J lost 5 bases, V lost 5 bases, and 10 bases had no gene match. Germline values: CDR1 MDHEN, CDR2 SYDVKM. The CDR3 is 16 amino acids. As DNA, the CDR3 is TGTGCCAGCAGTCCAACCCTCGGGACAGGGGGGGAGACCCAGTACTTC. The encoded protein is CASSPTLGTGGETQYF.

V is TRBV19 and J is TRBJ1-5; D not resolved. The V end lost 2 bases, the J end lost 0 bases, and 8 bases lay between the germline ends. CDR1 LNHDA and CDR2 SQIVND come from the germline V gene (reference sequence). The CDR3 totals 15 residues. Written as DNA, the CDR3 is TGTGCCAGTAGTATATTCCAGACTAGCAATCAGCCCCAGCATTTT. Its protein product is CASSIFQTSNQPQHF.

The sample holds many counts of this clonotype. The genes are TRBV3-1 and TRBJ2-4; D might be TRBD2 (5 bases). The CDR3 loop spans 14 amino acids. V was clipped by 0 bases and J by 9 bases, with 12 bases between them. Germline CDR1 and CDR2: LGHDT and YNNKEL (reference sequence). The CDR3 DNA is TGTGCCAGCAGCCAAGACGGAAGACGGGGCATTCAGTACTTC. Protein sequence: CASSQDGRRGIQYF.

This clonotype was seen repeatedly, ten times or more. The V call is TRBV27, the J call TRBJ2-1; 10 nucleotides agree with TRBD2. The V segment lost 4 bases and the J segment 6 bases; nucleotides outside the gene matches: 6. The CDR3 contains 15 residues. Germline V gene sequence: CDR1 MNHEY, CDR2 SMNVEV (reference sequence). In DNA form, the CDR3 reads TGTGCCAGCAGTTCGACTAGCGGGCCTTTCAATGAGCAGTTCTTC. The encoded protein is CASSSTSGPFNEQFF.

This clonotype has a handful of counts. The chain uses TRBV7-2 and TRBJ2-2; a possible D gene is TRBD1 (6 bases). CDR1 SGHTA and CDR2 FQGNSA come from the germline V gene. There are 13 residues in the CDR3. V was pared by 10 bases and J by 1 base, with 10 bases between. The CDR3 DNA is TGTGCCATACGAGGGGGGAACACCGGGGAGCTGTTTTTT. As protein: CAIRGGNTGELFF.

V usage is TRBV10-1 and J usage is TRBJ2-1, with TRBD1 matching 9 bases. The CDR3 has 15 amino acids. Germline V gives CDR1 WNHNN, CDR2 SYGVQD (reference sequence). V shed 4 bases and J 5 bases; nucleotides not matched to a gene: 6. The CDR3 loop is CASSASGTGNNEQFF. The DNA for the CDR3 is TGCGCCAGCAGTGCCTCCGGGACAGGGAACAATGAGCAGTTCTTC.

This clonotype has at least ten counts. V and J are TRBV2 and TRBJ2-3; D possibly corresponds to TRBD2 (5 bases). V shed 5 bases and J shed 2 bases, with 11 bases lying between them. Germline CDR1 is SNHLY and CDR2 is FYNNEI. The CDR3 totals 14 residues. CDR3 sequence reads: CASSTGVDTDTQYF. The CDR3 coding sequence is TGTGCCAGCAGTACCGGGGTTGACACAGATACGCAGTATTTT.

The V call is TRBV7-9, the J call TRBJ2-3, with TRBD1 as a possible D gene (6 bases). Trimming took off 0 bases at V and 5 bases at J, with 12 bases between the two ends. Germline loops: CDR1 SEHNR, CDR2 FQNEAQ (reference sequence). The CDR3 covers 15 residues. CDR3 residues: CASSLAGQGIDTQYF. In DNA form, the CDR3 reads TGTGCCAGCAGCTTAGCCGGGCAGGGGATAGATACGCAGTATTTT.